In this sample, the clone carrying this TCR beta chain turned up a few times. The sample has other DNA sequences that encode this CDR3 too. The sample comes from a study of T cell changes during pregnancy in multiple sclerosis. Libraries were prepared by immunoSEQ multiplex PCR; TCRdb keeps only in-frame clonotypes and omits some of them. In the table there are 35,000 to 45,000 clones, more than 90% of which are singletons. CDR1 LNHNV and CDR2 YYDKDF come from the germline V gene (reference sequence). The CDR3 loop spans 13 amino acids. The V gene lost 0 bases and the J gene lost 6 bases, with 8 bases spanning the gap.

The source was CD8+ T cells from peripheral blood mononuclear cells, collected in the first trimester of pregnancy. This TCR derives from a female donor with multiple sclerosis, enrolled in a pregnancy study. The V and J genes are TRBV15 and TRBJ1-2; tentatively, D is TRBD1 (5 bases). DNA for the CDR3: TGTGCCACCAGCAGAGAAGAAGGGGATGGCTACACCTTC. This translates into CATSREEGDGYTF.